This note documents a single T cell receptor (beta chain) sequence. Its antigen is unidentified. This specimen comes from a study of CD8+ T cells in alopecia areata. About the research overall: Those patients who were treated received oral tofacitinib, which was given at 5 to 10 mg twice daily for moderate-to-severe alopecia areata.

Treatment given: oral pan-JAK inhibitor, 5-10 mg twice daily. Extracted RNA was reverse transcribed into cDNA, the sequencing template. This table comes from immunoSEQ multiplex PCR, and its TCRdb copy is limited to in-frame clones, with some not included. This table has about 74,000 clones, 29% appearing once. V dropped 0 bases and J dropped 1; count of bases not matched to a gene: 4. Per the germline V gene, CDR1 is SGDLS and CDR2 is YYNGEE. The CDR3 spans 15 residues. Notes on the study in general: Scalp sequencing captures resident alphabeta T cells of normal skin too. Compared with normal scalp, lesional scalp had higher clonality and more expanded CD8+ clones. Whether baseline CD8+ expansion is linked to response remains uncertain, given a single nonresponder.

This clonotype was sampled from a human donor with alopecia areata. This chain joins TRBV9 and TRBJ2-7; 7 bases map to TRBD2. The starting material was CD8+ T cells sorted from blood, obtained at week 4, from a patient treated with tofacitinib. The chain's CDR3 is CASSVGSAGSYEQYF. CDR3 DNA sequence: TGTGCCAGCAGCGTAGGTTCAGCGGGGTCCTACGAGCAGTACTTC.